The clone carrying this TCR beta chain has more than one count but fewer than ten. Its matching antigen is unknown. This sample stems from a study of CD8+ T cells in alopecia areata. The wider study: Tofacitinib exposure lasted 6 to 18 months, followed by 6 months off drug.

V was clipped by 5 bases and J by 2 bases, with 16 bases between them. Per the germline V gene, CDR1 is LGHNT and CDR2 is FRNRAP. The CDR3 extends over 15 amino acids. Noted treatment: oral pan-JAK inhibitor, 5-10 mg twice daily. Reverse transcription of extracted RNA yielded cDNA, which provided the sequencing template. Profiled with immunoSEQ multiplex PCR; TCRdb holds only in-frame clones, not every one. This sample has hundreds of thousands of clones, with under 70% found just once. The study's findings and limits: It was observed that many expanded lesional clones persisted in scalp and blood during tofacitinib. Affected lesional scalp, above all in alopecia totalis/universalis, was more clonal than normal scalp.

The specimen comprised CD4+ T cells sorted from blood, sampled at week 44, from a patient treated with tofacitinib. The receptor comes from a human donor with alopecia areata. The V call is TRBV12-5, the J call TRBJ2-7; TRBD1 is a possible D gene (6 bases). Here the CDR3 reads CASGLAQGRTYEQYF. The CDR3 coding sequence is TGTGCTAGTGGTCTCGCACAGGGACGTACCTACGAGCAGTACTTC. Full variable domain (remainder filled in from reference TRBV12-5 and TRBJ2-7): DARVTQTPRHKVTEMGQEVTMRCQPILGHNTVFWYRQTMMQGLELLAYFRNRAPLDDSGMPKDRFSAEMPDATLATLKIQPSEPRDSAVYFCASGLAQGRTYEQYFGPGTRLTVT.